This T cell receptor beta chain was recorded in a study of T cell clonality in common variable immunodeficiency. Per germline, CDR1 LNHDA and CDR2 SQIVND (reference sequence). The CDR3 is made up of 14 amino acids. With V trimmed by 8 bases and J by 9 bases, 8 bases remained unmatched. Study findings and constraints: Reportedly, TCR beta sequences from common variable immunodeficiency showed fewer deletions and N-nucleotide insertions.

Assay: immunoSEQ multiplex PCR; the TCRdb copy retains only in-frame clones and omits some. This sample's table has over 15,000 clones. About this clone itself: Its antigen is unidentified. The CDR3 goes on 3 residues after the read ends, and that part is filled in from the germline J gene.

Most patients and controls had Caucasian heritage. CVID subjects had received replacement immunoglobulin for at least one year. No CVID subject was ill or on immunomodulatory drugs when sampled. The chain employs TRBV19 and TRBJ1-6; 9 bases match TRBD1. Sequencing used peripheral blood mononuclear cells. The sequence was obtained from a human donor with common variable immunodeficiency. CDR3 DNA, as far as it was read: TGTGCCAGTCGAATAAAACAGGGGGCTTCACCC. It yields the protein CASRIKQGASP. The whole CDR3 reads CASRIKQGASPLHF. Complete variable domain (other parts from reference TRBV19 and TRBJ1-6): DGGITQSPKYLFRKEGQNVTLSCEQNLNHDAMYWYRQDPGQGLRLIYYSQIVNDFQKGDIAEGYSVSREKKESFPLTVTSAQKNPTAFYLCASRIKQGASPLHFGNGTRLTVT.